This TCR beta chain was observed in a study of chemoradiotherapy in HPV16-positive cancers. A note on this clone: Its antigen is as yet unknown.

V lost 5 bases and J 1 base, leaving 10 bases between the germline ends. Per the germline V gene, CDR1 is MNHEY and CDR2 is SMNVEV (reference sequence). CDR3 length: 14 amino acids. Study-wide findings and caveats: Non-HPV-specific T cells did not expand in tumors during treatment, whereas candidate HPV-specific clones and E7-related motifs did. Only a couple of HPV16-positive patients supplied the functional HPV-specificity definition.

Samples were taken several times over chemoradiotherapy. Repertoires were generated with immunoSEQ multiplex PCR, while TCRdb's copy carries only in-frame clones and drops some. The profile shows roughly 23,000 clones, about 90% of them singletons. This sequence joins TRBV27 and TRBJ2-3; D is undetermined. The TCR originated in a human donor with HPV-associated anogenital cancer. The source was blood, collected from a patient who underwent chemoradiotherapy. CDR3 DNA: TGTGCCAGCAGTGTACACTCGGGCACAGATACGCAGTATTTT. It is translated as CASSVHSGTDTQYF.